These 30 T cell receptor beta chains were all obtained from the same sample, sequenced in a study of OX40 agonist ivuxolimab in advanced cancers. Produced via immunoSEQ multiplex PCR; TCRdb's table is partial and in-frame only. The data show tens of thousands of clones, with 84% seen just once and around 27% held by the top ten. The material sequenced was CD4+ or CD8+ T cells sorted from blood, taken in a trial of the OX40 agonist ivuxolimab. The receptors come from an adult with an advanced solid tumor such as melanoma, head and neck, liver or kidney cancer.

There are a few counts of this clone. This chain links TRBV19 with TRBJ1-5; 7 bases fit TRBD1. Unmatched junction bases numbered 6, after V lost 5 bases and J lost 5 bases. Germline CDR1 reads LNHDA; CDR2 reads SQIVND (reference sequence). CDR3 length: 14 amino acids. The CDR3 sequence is CASSEQGQDQPQHF. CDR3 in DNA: TGTGCCAGTAGTGAACAGGGGCAGGATCAGCCCCAGCATTTT.

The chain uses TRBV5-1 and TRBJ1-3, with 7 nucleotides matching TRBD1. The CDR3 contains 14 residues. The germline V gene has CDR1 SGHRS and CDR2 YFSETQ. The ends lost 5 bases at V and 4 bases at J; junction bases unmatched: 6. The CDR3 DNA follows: TGCGCCAGCAGTGAAGGGACAGCGGGAAACACCATATATTTT. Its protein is CASSEGTAGNTIYF.

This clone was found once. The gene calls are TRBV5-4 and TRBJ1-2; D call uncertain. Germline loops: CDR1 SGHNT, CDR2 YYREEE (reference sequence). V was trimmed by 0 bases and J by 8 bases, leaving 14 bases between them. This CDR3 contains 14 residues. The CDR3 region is CASSLEQTHRGYTF. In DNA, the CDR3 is TGTGCCAGCAGCTTGGAACAGACCCATCGGGGCTACACCTTC.

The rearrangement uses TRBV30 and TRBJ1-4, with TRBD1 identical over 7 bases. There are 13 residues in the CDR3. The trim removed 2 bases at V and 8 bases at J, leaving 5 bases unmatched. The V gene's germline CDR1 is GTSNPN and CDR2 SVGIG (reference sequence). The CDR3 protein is CAWSRDSREKLFF. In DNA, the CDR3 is TGTGCCTGGAGTAGGGACAGTAGAGAAAAACTGTTTTTT.

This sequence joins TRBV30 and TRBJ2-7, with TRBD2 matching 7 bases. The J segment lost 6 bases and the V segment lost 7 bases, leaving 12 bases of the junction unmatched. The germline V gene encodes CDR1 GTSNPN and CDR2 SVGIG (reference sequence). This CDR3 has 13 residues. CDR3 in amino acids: CAYNPGGFGEQYF. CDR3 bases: TGTGCCTACAACCCGGGGGGTTTCGGCGAGCAGTACTTC. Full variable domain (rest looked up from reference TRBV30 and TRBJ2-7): SQTIHQWPATLVQPVGSPLSLECTVEGTSNPNLYWYRQAAGRGLQLLFYSVGIGQISSEVPQNLSASRPQDRQFILSSKKLLLSDSGFYLCAYNPGGFGEQYFGPGTRLTVT.

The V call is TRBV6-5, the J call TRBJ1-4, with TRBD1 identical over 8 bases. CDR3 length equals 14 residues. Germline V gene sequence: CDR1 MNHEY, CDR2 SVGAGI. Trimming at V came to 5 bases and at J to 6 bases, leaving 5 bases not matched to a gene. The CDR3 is CASSLNRGDEKLFF. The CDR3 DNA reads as TGTGCCAGCAGTCTAAACAGGGGGGATGAAAAACTGTTTTTT.

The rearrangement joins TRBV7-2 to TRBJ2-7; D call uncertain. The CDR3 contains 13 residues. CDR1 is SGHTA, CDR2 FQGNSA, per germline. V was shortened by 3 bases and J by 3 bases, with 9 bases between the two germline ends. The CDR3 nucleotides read TGTGCCAGCAGCTTCACGTCAGGCTACGAGCAGTACTTC. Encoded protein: CASSFTSGYEQYF.

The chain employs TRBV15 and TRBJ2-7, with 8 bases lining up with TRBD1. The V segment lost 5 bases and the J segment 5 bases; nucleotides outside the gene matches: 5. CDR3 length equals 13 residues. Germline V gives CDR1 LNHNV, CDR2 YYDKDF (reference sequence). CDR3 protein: CATSGGQGHEQYF. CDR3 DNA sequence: TGTGCCACCAGCGGAGGACAGGGCCACGAGCAGTACTTC. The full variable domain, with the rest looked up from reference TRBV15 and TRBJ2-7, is DAMVIQNPRYQVTQFGKPVTLSCSQTLNHNVMYWYQQKSSQAPKLLFHYYDKDFNNEADTPDNFQSRRPNTSFCFLDIRSPGLGDTAMYLCATSGGQGHEQYFGPGTRLTVT.

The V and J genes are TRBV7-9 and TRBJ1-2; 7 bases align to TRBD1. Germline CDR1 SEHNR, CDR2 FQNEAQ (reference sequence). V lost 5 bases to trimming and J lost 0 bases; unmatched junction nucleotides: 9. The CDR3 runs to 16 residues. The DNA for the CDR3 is TGTGCCAGCAGCCCTACGACAGGGACCTCTAACTATGGCTACACCTTC. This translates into CASSPTTGTSNYGYTF.

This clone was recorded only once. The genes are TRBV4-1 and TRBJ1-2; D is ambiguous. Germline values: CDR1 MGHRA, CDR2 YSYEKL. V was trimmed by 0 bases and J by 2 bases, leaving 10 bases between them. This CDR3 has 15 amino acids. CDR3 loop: CASSQDLEGNYGYTF. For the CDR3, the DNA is TGCGCCAGCAGCCAAGATTTGGAGGGAAACTATGGCTACACCTTC.

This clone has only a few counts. This CDR3 is CASSLGQGTYEQYF. The DNA for the CDR3 is TGTGCCAGCAGCTTGGGACAGGGGACCTACGAGCAGTACTTC. The genes are TRBV7-6 and TRBJ2-7; TRBD1 aligns across 10 bases. V was clipped by 3 bases and J by 2 bases; unmatched bases: 1. CDR1 is SGHVS and CDR2 is FNYEAQ in the germline V gene. The CDR3 totals 14 residues.

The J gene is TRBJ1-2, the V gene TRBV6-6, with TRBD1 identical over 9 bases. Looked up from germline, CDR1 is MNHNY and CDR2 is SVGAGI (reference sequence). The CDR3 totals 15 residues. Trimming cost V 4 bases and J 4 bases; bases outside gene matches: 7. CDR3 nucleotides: TGTGCCAGCAGTTTACGGGACAGGGATTTCTATGGCTACACCTTC. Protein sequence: CASSLRDRDFYGYTF.

The CDR3 DNA is TGTGCCAGCAGAACCATATCTAGCGGGGGGGCCGGGACCTACAATGAGCAGTTCTTC. Encoded protein: CASRTISSGGAGTYNEQFF. The chain combines TRBV11-2 with TRBJ2-1; 12 positions agree with TRBD2. The ends lost 6 bases at V and 2 bases at J; junction bases unmatched: 14. The CDR3 loop spans 19 amino acids. From germline, CDR1 is SGHAT and CDR2 FQNNGV.

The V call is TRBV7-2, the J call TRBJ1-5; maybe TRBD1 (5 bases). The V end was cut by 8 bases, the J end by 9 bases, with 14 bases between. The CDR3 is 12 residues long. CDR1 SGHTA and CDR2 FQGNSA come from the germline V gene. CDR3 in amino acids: CASGAREGPQHF. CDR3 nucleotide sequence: TGTGCCAGCGGGGCCCGGGAAGGGCCCCAGCATTTT.

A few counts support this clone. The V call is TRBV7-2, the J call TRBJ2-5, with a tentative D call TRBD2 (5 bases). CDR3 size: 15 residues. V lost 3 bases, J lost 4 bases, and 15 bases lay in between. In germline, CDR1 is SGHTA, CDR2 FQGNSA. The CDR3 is CASSFQLASPETQYF. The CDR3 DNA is TGTGCCAGCAGCTTCCAATTAGCGTCCCCAGAGACCCAGTACTTC.

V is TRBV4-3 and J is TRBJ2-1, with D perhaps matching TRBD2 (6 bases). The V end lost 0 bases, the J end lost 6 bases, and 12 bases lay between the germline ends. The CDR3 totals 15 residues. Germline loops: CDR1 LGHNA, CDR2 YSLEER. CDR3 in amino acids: CASSQDFAGSNEQFF. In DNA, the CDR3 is TGCGCCAGCAGCCAAGACTTTGCGGGGAGCAATGAGCAGTTCTTC.

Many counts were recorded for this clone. CDR3 DNA sequence: TGTGCCAGCAGTAAACCCGGGGGGGGTAAGACCGGGGAGCTGTTTTTT. Its translation: CASSKPGGGKTGELFF. The chain joins TRBV6-4 to TRBJ2-2, with 8 bases fitting TRBD2. The CDR3 covers 16 residues. The germline V gene has CDR1 MRHNA and CDR2 SNTAGT. V dropped 5 bases and J dropped 5; count of bases not matched to a gene: 10.

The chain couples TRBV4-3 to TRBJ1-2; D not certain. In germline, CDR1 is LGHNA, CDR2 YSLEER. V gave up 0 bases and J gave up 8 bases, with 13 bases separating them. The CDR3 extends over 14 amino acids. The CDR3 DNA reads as TGCGCCAGCAGCCAAGATCTTAACGGCCACGGCTACACCTTC. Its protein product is CASSQDLNGHGYTF.

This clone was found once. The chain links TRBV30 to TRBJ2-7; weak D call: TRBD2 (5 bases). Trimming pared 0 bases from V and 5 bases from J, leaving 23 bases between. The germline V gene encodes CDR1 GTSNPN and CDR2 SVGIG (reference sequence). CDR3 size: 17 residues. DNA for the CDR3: TGTGCCTGGAGTGTGAGACGCCCTAGCCCCATCCGTCACGAGCAGTACTTC. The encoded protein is CAWSVRRPSPIRHEQYF.

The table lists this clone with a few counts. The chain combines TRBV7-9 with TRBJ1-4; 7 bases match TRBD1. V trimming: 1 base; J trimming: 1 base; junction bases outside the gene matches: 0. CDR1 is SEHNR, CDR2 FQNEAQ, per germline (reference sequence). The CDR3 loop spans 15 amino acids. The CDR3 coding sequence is TGTGCCAGCAGCTTAGGACAGGGAACTAATGAAAAACTGTTTTTT. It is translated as CASSLGQGTNEKLFF.

Written as DNA, the CDR3 is TGCGCCAGCAGCCGGTCCGGACAGGTAAACAATGAGCAGTTCTTC. Encoded protein: CASSRSGQVNNEQFF. The chain employs TRBV5-1 and TRBJ2-1, with 7 positions matching TRBD1. Losses at the gene ends were 4 bases for V and 5 bases for J; bases not matched to a gene: 9. The germline CDR1 and CDR2 sequences are SGHRS and YFSETQ. The CDR3 totals 15 residues.

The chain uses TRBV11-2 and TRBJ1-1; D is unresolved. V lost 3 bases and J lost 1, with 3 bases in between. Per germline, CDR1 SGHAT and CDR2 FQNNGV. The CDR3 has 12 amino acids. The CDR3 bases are TGTGCCAGCAGCTTGTCGAACACTGAAGCTTTCTTT. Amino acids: CASSLSNTEAFF. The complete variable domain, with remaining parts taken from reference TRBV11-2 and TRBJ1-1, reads EAGVAQSPRYKIIEKRQSVAFWCNPISGHATLYWYQQILGQGPKLLIQFQNNGVVDDSQLPKDRFSAERLKGVDSTLKIQPAKLEDSAVYLCASSLSNTEAFFGQGTRLTVV.

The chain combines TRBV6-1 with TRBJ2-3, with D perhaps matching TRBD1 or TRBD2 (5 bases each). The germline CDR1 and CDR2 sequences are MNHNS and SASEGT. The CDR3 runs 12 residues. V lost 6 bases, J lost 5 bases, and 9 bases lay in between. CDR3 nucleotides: TGTGCCAGCAGAGAGAGGGGAGATACGCAGTATTTT. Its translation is CASRERGDTQYF.

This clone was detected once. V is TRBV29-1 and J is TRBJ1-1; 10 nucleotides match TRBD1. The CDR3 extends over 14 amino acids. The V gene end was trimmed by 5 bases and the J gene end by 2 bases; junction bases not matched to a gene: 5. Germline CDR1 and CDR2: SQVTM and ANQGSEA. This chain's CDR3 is CSVIRDRGNTEAFF. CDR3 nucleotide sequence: TGCAGCGTTATCCGGGACAGGGGAAACACTGAAGCTTTCTTT. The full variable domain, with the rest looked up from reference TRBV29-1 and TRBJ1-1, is SAVISQKPSRDICQRGTSLTIQCQVDSQVTMMFWYRQQPGQSLTLIATANQGSEATYESGFVIDKFPISRPNLTFSTLTVSNMSPEDSSIYLCSVIRDRGNTEAFFGQGTRLTVV.

The CDR3, as DNA: TGCGCCAGCAGCTTGACAGAGGACAACATTCAGTACTTC. This sequence encodes CASSLTEDNIQYF. The chain links TRBV5-1 to TRBJ2-4; D gene ambiguous. The CDR3 is made up of 13 amino acids. Germline CDR1 and CDR2: SGHRS and YFSETQ. Trimming took off 1 base at V and 7 bases at J, with 9 bases between the two ends.

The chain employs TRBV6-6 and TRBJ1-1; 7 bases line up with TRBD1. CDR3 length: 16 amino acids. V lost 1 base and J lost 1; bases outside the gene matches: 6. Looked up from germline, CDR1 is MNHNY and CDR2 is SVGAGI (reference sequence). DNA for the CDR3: TGTGCCAGCAGTTACTTTGGGGGACAGAAGAACACTGAAGCTTTCTTT. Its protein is CASSYFGGQKNTEAFF.

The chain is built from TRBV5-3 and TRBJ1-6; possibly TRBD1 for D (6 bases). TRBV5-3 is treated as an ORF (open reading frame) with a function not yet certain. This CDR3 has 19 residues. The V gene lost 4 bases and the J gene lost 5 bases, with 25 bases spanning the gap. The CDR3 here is CARSRARTDINLHNSPLHF. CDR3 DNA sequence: TGTGCCAGAAGCAGAGCACGGACAGACATAAATCTACATAATTCACCCCTCCACTTT.

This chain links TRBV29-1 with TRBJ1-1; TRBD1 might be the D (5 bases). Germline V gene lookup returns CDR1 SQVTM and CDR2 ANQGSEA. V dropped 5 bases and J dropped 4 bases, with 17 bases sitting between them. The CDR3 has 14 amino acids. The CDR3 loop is CSVRVGQGGTEAFF. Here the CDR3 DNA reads TGCAGCGTTCGCGTGGGGCAGGGCGGCACTGAAGCTTTCTTT.

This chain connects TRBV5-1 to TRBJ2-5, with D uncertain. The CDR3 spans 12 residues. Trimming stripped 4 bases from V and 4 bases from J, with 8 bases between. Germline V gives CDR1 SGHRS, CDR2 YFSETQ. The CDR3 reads CASSPNSETQYF. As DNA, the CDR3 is TGCGCCAGCAGCCCGAATTCAGAGACCCAGTACTTC.

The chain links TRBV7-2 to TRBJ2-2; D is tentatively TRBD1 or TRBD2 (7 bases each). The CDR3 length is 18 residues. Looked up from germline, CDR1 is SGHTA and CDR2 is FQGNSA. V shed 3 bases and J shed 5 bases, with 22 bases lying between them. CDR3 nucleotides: TGTGCCAGCAGCTTCGGGCGGGGGTTAGGGGGCCGAACCGGGGAGCTGTTTTTT. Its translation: CASSFGRGLGGRTGELFF.